A single sample gave rise to the 12 T cell receptor beta chains below, sequenced in a study of spatial heterogeneity in lung cancer. Study conclusions and caveats: Counts of expanded intratumoral alpha and beta TCRs tracked tumor mutation counts.

TCRdb reprocessed the 5' RACE reads with MiXCR, giving one entry per CDR3 protein. This table holds 4,000 or so distinct CDR3 sequences, less than 8.5% found once. Stated time point: sample taken at primary tumor resection. The antigens for these receptors are not known. Sequences were derived from lung tumor tissue, sampled at surgery. Receptors originate from a male donor with early-stage non-small cell lung cancer.

This clonotype is termed large (0.1 to 1%). V usage is TRBV3-1 and J usage is TRBJ2-1; no firm D call. Between the trimmed V and J ends, which lost 0 bases and 10 bases, there was a span of 16 bases. The CDR3 consists of 15 residues. CDR1 LGHDT and CDR2 YNNKEL come from the germline V gene (reference sequence). CDR3 sequence reads: CASSQEDLSRKEQFF. The CDR3 bases are TGTGCCAGCAGCCAAGAGGACCTAAGCAGAAAGGAGCAGTTCTTC.

This clonotype is medium-sized (0.01 to 0.1%). The CDR3 spells CASSINLLGGYNEQFF. CDR3 nucleotide sequence: TGTGCCAGTAGTATAAACTTACTAGGGGGTTACAATGAGCAGTTCTTC. V and J are TRBV19 and TRBJ2-1; D possibly corresponds to TRBD1 (6 bases). Germline-derived CDR1 and CDR2 are LNHDA and SQIVND (reference sequence). V was pared by 2 bases and J by 4 bases, with 15 bases between. The CDR3 is 16 amino acids.

This clonotype ranks as large (0.1 to 1%). The V call is TRBV7-9, the J call TRBJ2-2; TRBD2 aligns across 7 bases. The CDR3 is 15 amino acids. Germline CDR1 reads SEHNR; CDR2 reads FQNEAQ (reference sequence). Trimming cost V 2 bases and J 0 bases; bases outside gene matches: 0. CDR3 coding DNA: TGTGCCAGCAGCTTACTAGCGGCGAACACCGGGGAGCTGTTTTTT. It codes for CASSLLAANTGELFF.

The chain uses TRBV9 and TRBJ2-7; D ambiguous. Germline CDR1 and CDR2: SGDLS and YYNGEE. There are 13 residues in the CDR3. Trimming pared 0 bases from V and 3 bases from J, leaving 7 bases between. CDR3: CASSVARVYEQYF. In nucleotides, the CDR3 is TGTGCCAGCAGCGTAGCTAGGGTCTACGAGCAGTACTTC.

This clonotype is medium-sized. V is TRBV5-1 and J is TRBJ1-1; D call uncertain. Germline CDR1 reads SGHRS; CDR2 reads YFSETQ. CDR3 length: 13 amino acids. V was clipped by 3 bases and J by 0 bases, with 6 bases between them. CDR3 DNA: TGCGCCAGCAGCTCCGACATGAACACTGAAGCTTTCTTT. This translates into CASSSDMNTEAFF.

This clonotype was seen only a few times. At one end, the junction sequence differs from germline, possibly due to a read error. The chain is built from TRBV7-2 and TRBJ2-7, with D tentatively TRBD2 (6 bases). The length of the CDR3 is 14 residues. Germline CDR1 is SGHTA and CDR2 is FQGNSA. The CDR3 DNA follows: TGTGCCAGCAGCCTAGGAGGGGCCTCCGACGAGCAGTACTTC. As protein: CASSLGGASDEQYF.

This clonotype is medium-sized (0.01 to 0.1%). CDR3 region: CAWSVLGVAGAAGQYF. The DNA of the CDR3 is TGTGCCTGGAGTGTACTCGGGGTAGCGGGAGCAGCGGGGCAGTACTTC. The rearrangement uses TRBV30 and TRBJ2-7; 9 nucleotides align to TRBD2. The CDR3 is 16 residues long. Germline values: CDR1 GTSNPN, CDR2 SVGIG (reference sequence). V dropped 0 bases and J dropped 9; count of bases not matched to a gene: 15.

This clonotype was counted many times. V is TRBV18 and J is TRBJ2-3, with TRBD2 identical over 12 bases. CDR3 length: 17 amino acids. V gave up 3 bases and J gave up 3 bases; unmatched junction bases: 7. Germline assignment: CDR1 KGHSH and CDR2 LQKENI. As DNA, the CDR3 is TGTGCCAGCTCACCTCCTAGCGGGGGGGCCGGGACAGATACGCAGTATTTT. Amino acid sequence: CASSPPSGGAGTDTQYF.

Within the sample, this clonotype is medium-sized. The chain recombines TRBV27 with TRBJ2-2; 11 bases map to TRBD2. The CDR3 length is 17 residues. CDR1 is MNHEY, CDR2 SMNVEV, per germline (reference sequence). With V trimmed by 5 bases and J by 2 bases, 7 bases remained unmatched. CDR3 sequence (DNA): TGTGCCAGCAGTAGGCAGGGACTAGCGGAAAACACCGGGGAGCTGTTTTTT. This gives the protein CASSRQGLAENTGELFF.

Sample share makes this clonotype medium-sized (0.01 to 0.1%). The rearrangement uses TRBV19 and TRBJ1-5; TRBD1 aligns across 7 bases. The CDR3 loop spans 15 amino acids. The germline CDR1 and CDR2 sequences are LNHDA and SQIVND (reference sequence). The trim removed 1 base at V and 8 bases at J, leaving 8 bases unmatched. CDR3 in DNA: TGTGCCAGTAGTATAGCCCGGACAGGTCTAAAGCCCCAGCATTTT. Encoded protein: CASSIARTGLKPQHF. Together with reference TRBV19 and TRBJ1-5, the CDR3 gives the full variable domain: DGGITQSPKYLFRKEGQNVTLSCEQNLNHDAMYWYRQDPGQGLRLIYYSQIVNDFQKGDIAEGYSVSREKKESFPLTVTSAQKNPTAFYLCASSIARTGLKPQHFGDGTRLSIL.

By share, this clonotype counts as medium-sized. The chain recombines TRBV5-1 with TRBJ2-1; no clear D gene. CDR3 length: 14 residues. V lost 4 bases, J lost 5 bases, and 13 bases lay in between. Germline loops: CDR1 SGHRS, CDR2 YFSETQ. CDR3: CASSPLAPNNEQFF. The CDR3 DNA reads as TGCGCCAGCAGCCCCCTGGCGCCGAACAATGAGCAGTTCTTC.

The chain uses TRBV12-3 or TRBV12-4 and TRBJ1-1, with unresolved D. CDR3 length equals 14 residues. V lost 1 base and J 5 bases, leaving 11 bases between the germline ends. The DNA for the CDR3 is TGTGCCAGCAGTTTAGGGGCGAGAGGTACTGAAGCTTTCTTT. It codes for CASSLGARGTEAFF.